This TCR beta chain is drawn from a study of blood T cell repertoires in COVID-19. TCRdb's table, derived via immunoSEQ multiplex PCR, lists solely in-frame clones and lacks some. The data contain 110,000 to 150,000 clones, roughly 80% of them seen just once; the ten biggest clones take up over 7.5%. Trimming pared 6 bases from V and 0 bases from J, leaving 14 bases between. The CDR3 is 15 amino acids. Germline CDR1 is MNHEY and CDR2 is SVGAGI. The V and J genes are TRBV6-5 and TRBJ1-2, with D perhaps TRBD1 (5 bases). This receptor was obtained from a woman aged 80 or older in a cohort sampled during active or convalescent COVID-19. The sequenced sample consisted of peripheral blood. The CDR3 DNA follows: TGTGCCAGCAGAAACAGCAACAGGCCTAACTATGGCTACACCTTC. The encoded protein is CASRNSNRPNYGYTF.